Listed below are T cell receptor beta chains from one sample, sequenced in a study of shared clonotypes between healthy human individuals. Generated by immunoSEQ multiplex PCR, the TCRdb table keeps only in-frame clones and is missing some. The sample records 500,000 or so clones, approximately 94% being singletons. The material sequenced was naive CD4+ T cells sorted from blood. Every receptor here comes from a woman in her twenties or thirties in good health. The CDR3 runs from the conserved cysteine through the conserved F or W. A D gene is named only where the DNA matches it firmly. Size is stated for part of the rows, as once, few or many counts, or as a class when the clone is expanded.

j_gene | v_gene | d_gene | abundance | CDR3nt | CDR3aa
TRBJ1-2 | TRBV27 | NA | NA | TGTGCCAGCAGTTTATCAGGATACTATGGCTACACCTTC | CASSLSGYYGYTF
TRBJ2-1 | TRBV19 | NA | NA | TGTGCCAGTAGTATCAGCCACAATGAGCAGTTCTTC | CASSISHNEQFF
TRBJ2-2 | TRBV4-2 | NA | NA | TGTGCCAGCAGCCAAAAGGACACCAACACCGGGGAGCTGTTTTTT | CASSQKDTNTGELFF
TRBJ1-4 | TRBV2 | NA | NA | TGTGCCAGCAGAGAGCAGGGGACCTCTAATGAAAAACTGTTTTTT | CASREQGTSNEKLFF
TRBJ2-5 | TRBV4-1 | NA | NA | TGCGCCAGCAGCCAATACGGCGGCGGAGAGACCCAGTACTTC | CASSQYGGGETQYF
TRBJ1-1 | TRBV6-6 | NA | NA | TGTGCCAGCAGCTTAAACCCGGGACCATATGAAGCTTTCTTT | CASSLNPGPYEAFF
TRBJ2-3 | TRBV6-6 | NA | NA | TGTGCCAGCAGTTCACGAGGACAGCTGGGCACAGATACGCAGTATTTT | CASSSRGQLGTDTQYF
TRBJ2-1 | TRBV10-3 | NA | NA | TGTGCCATCAGTGAGTCAAGCAGGGGCGATGAGCAGTTCTTC | CAISESSRGDEQFF
TRBJ1-1 | TRBV4-1 | TRBD1 | NA | TGCGCCAGCAGCTCCCGGGACAGCTGGAACACTGAAGCTTTCTTT | CASSSRDSWNTEAFF
TRBJ2-1 | TRBV29-1 | NA | NA | TGCAGCGCAGAAGGGCGGGGTGGTAAGTTCGAGAGGCAGAATGAGCAGTTCTTC | CSAEGRGGKFERQNEQFF
TRBJ2-3 | TRBV6-5 | NA | NA | TGTGCCAGCAGTTACCGCGGGGGCACAGATACGCAGTATTTT | CASSYRGGTDTQYF
TRBJ2-6 | TRBV10-3 | TRBD1 | NA | TGTGCCATCAGTGAGTCGTATAGAGGACAGGCAGGTGAAGTGAGGTCCGTCTGGGCCAACGTCCTGACTTTC | CAISESYRGQAGEVRSVWANVLTF
TRBJ1-4 | TRBV2 | NA | NA | TGTGCCAGCAGTGAAGAAAGAGGTTTTGAAAAACTGTTTTTT | CASSEERGFEKLFF
TRBJ1-1 | TRBV28 | NA | NA | TGTGCCAGCAGTTTCCACGACCTAAACACTGAAGCTTTCTTT | CASSFHDLNTEAFF
TRBJ2-1 | TRBV19 | NA | once | TGTGCCAGTAGTATAGACTCTAGCTACAATGAGCAGTTCTTC | CASSIDSSYNEQFF
TRBJ2-3 | TRBV5-1 | NA | NA | TGCGCCAGCAGGTCCACAGCCAGCACAGATACGCAGTATTTT | CASRSTASTDTQYF
TRBJ1-1 | TRBV28 | TRBD1 | NA | TGTGCCAGCAGTTTGACAGGGCCTCACACTGAAGCTTTCTTT | CASSLTGPHTEAFF
TRBJ1-4 | TRBV5-1 | TRBD1 | NA | TGCGCCAGCAGGTTAGGGACAGGGAGTGAAAAACTGTTTTTT | CASRLGTGSEKLFF
TRBJ2-2 | TRBV6-5 | TRBD2 | NA | TGTGCCAGCAGGTCTAGCGGGAGAACCGGGGAGCTGTTTTTT | CASRSSGRTGELFF
TRBJ1-2 | TRBV21-1 | NA | NA | TGTGCCAGCAGCAAAGTAGGCAGGGCTTATGGCTACACCTTC | CASSKVGRAYGYTF
TRBJ2-1 | TRBV28 | TRBD2 | NA | TGTGCCAGCAGATTTACTAGCGGGACCCATGAGCAGTTCTTC | CASRFTSGTHEQFF
TRBJ2-3 | TRBV28 | NA | NA | TGTGCCAGCAGTTTTCCGGGGACAGATACGCAGTATTTT | CASSFPGTDTQYF
TRBJ2-6 | TRBV27 | NA | NA | TGTGCCAGCAGACAGGGTGGCACTGGGGCCAACGTCCTGACTTTC | CASRQGGTGANVLTF
TRBJ1-1 | TRBV11-2 | TRBD1 | NA | TGTGCCAGCAGCGCCGGGACAGAAGGTGAAGCTTTCTTT | CASSAGTEGEAFF
TRBJ2-5 | TRBV29-1 | NA | NA | TGCAGCGTTGACGGGGTCCAAGAGACCCAGTACTTC | CSVDGVQETQYF
TRBJ1-5 | TRBV19 | NA | NA | TGTGCCAGTAGTAGGGACGATAGCAATCAGCCCCAGCATTTT | CASSRDDSNQPQHF